The present entry profiles one TCR beta chain with its context. This clonotype was picked up a small number of times. Its target antigen remains unknown. No much larger clone is present one base from it, and per-base qualities are unavailable. Receptor amplification or capture employed RT-PCR. The sequencer was an Illumina MiSeq. TCRdb cleaned the public reads at Q25 with fastp, built clones with MiXCR and kept in-frame beta chains. Rows with a matching CDR3 protein are joined into one entry that keeps the most common DNA and genes. Present in this sample are more than 550,000 distinct CDR3 sequences, about 14% of which were seen just once. Jointly, the top ten make up just over 3.5% of the sample. This sample is drawn from a study listed by TCRdb under 2016. CDR1 LNHDA and CDR2 SQIVND were looked up in the germline V gene (reference sequence). The CDR3 contains 15 residues, cysteine and phenylalanine counted. CDR3 DNA only is kept here, 45 bases in frame from base 1. The junction shows trimming of 5 bases on V and 4 bases on J, plus 15 bases between the germline ends.

The sequence joins TRBV19 to TRBJ2-1; the D segment could be TRBD1, given 5 matching bases. Input material: memory CD4+ T cells from blood. This receptor was taken from a female donor in good health, serving as a healthy control. The CDR3 amino acid sequence is: CASSSGVGLYNEQFF. DNA sequence: TGTGCCAGTAGTTCAGGCGTGGGGCTATACAATGAGCAGTTCTTC.